A selection of T cell receptor beta chains follows, all from one sample in a study of blood T cell repertoires in COVID-19. The assay was immunoSEQ multiplex PCR, and TCRdb's table has in-frame clones only and misses some. The data contain roughly 200,000 clones, 86% of them singletons. Sequenced input: PBMCs or T cells enriched from blood (not recorded which). The receptors shown here come from a man aged 40-49 years with acute COVID-19. CDR3s include the opening cysteine and the closing phenylalanine or tryptophan. Fields, in order: J gene, D gene, clone size, V gene, CDR3 protein, CDR3 DNA. D genes are given only for firm matches. A clone size is listed for some rows: how often the clone was seen (once, few, many), or a class if it is expanded.

J gene: TRBJ1-1
D gene: TRBD1
clone size: few
V gene: TRBV7-2
CDR3 protein: CASSLGFSRGRTEAFF
CDR3 DNA: TGTGCCAGCAGCTTAGGATTTTCCAGGGGGCGAACTGAAGCTTTCTTT

J gene: TRBJ1-5
D gene: TRBD1
clone size: -
V gene: TRBV29-1
CDR3 protein: CSVGTGPQPQHF
CDR3 DNA: TGCAGCGTTGGGACAGGGCCGCAGCCCCAGCATTTT

J gene: TRBJ1-2
D gene: TRBD1
clone size: -
V gene: TRBV11-2
CDR3 protein: CASSPGQGNYGYTF
CDR3 DNA: TGTGCCAGCAGCCCGGGACAGGGCAACTATGGCTACACCTTC

J gene: TRBJ1-4
D gene: -
clone size: -
V gene: TRBV7-8
CDR3 protein: CASSFRRASEKLFF
CDR3 DNA: TGTGCCAGCAGCTTTCGCAGGGCAAGCGAAAAACTGTTTTTT

J gene: TRBJ1-1
D gene: -
clone size: -
V gene: TRBV6-1
CDR3 protein: CASSEGGGEAFF
CDR3 DNA: TGTGCCAGCAGTGAGGGGGGTGGTGAAGCTTTCTTT

J gene: TRBJ2-6
D gene: -
clone size: few
V gene: TRBV11-2
CDR3 protein: CASSFRRSGANVLTF
CDR3 DNA: TGTGCCAGCAGCTTCCGTCGCTCTGGGGCCAACGTCCTGACTTTC

J gene: TRBJ2-2
D gene: TRBD1
clone size: once
V gene: TRBV5-1
CDR3 protein: CASSADRGVGELFF
CDR3 DNA: TGCGCCAGCAGCGCGGACAGGGGAGTCGGGGAGCTGTTTTTT

J gene: TRBJ2-1
D gene: -
clone size: -
V gene: TRBV7-9
CDR3 protein: CASSQSIRRGYSYNEQFF
CDR3 DNA: TGTGCCAGCAGCCAATCAATTAGAAGAGGGTACTCCTACAATGAGCAGTTCTTC

J gene: TRBJ1-2
D gene: -
clone size: -
V gene: TRBV7-2
CDR3 protein: CASSLTGIGYGYTF
CDR3 DNA: TGTGCCAGCAGCTTAACAGGGATTGGCTATGGCTACACCTTC

J gene: TRBJ1-1
D gene: -
clone size: -
V gene: TRBV29-1
CDR3 protein: CSAQDMVKSEAFF
CDR3 DNA: TGCAGCGCCCAGGACATGGTCAAGTCTGAAGCTTTCTTT

J gene: TRBJ2-5
D gene: -
clone size: -
V gene: TRBV2
CDR3 protein: CASSGGRLGEETQYF
CDR3 DNA: TGTGCCAGCAGTGGGGGTCGCCTCGGGGAAGAGACCCAGTACTTC

J gene: TRBJ1-4
D gene: -
clone size: -
V gene: TRBV18
CDR3 protein: CASSPRQNEKLFF
CDR3 DNA: TGTGCCAGCTCACCACGTCAAAATGAAAAACTGTTTTTT

J gene: TRBJ2-2
D gene: TRBD2
clone size: -
V gene: TRBV5-1
CDR3 protein: CASSLTSGRAGELFF
CDR3 DNA: TGCGCCAGCAGCTTAACTAGCGGGAGGGCCGGGGAGCTGTTTTTT

J gene: TRBJ1-6
D gene: TRBD1
clone size: -
V gene: TRBV7-9
CDR3 protein: CASSLWDRANSPLHF
CDR3 DNA: TGTGCCAGCAGCTTATGGGACAGGGCGAACTCACCCCTCCACTTT

J gene: TRBJ1-2
D gene: TRBD1
clone size: -
V gene: TRBV2
CDR3 protein: CASSEIGTDYGYTF
CDR3 DNA: TGTGCCAGCAGTGAGATAGGGACAGACTATGGCTACACCTTC

J gene: TRBJ1-1
D gene: TRBD1
clone size: -
V gene: TRBV29-1
CDR3 protein: CSVEVPGRGQTEAFF
CDR3 DNA: TGCAGCGTTGAAGTCCCGGGAAGGGGGCAGACTGAAGCTTTCTTT

J gene: TRBJ1-5
D gene: TRBD1
clone size: -
V gene: TRBV19
CDR3 protein: CASGTVSNQPQHF
CDR3 DNA: TGTGCCAGTGGGACAGTTAGCAATCAGCCCCAGCATTTT

J gene: TRBJ1-1
D gene: -
clone size: -
V gene: TRBV10-3
CDR3 protein: CAISVDSMNSEAFF
CDR3 DNA: TGTGCCATCAGTGTAGACAGCATGAACTCTGAAGCTTTCTTT

J gene: TRBJ2-2
D gene: -
clone size: -
V gene: TRBV7-9
CDR3 protein: CASRDGSPGELFF
CDR3 DNA: TGTGCCAGCAGGGACGGGAGTCCCGGGGAGCTGTTTTTT

J gene: TRBJ2-2
D gene: -
clone size: -
V gene: TRBV5-1
CDR3 protein: CASSYGTTGSRANTGELFF
CDR3 DNA: TGCGCCAGCAGCTATGGGACCACAGGGTCGAGGGCGAACACCGGGGAGCTGTTTTTT

J gene: TRBJ1-2
D gene: TRBD1
clone size: -
V gene: TRBV27
CDR3 protein: CASSLFGTGGIGYTF
CDR3 DNA: TGTGCCAGCAGTTTGTTTGGGACAGGAGGCATTGGCTACACCTTC

J gene: TRBJ1-2
D gene: -
clone size: -
V gene: TRBV7-8
CDR3 protein: CASSLGGNYGYTF
CDR3 DNA: TGTGCCAGCAGCTTAGGAGGAAACTATGGCTACACCTTC

J gene: TRBJ1-5
D gene: -
clone size: -
V gene: TRBV6-6
CDR3 protein: CASSSLDSRNQPQHF
CDR3 DNA: TGTGCCAGCAGTTCTTTGGACAGCCGCAATCAGCCCCAGCATTTT

J gene: TRBJ1-4
D gene: -
clone size: -
V gene: TRBV28
CDR3 protein: CASSLSEKLFF
CDR3 DNA: TGTGCCAGCAGTTTAAGCGAAAAACTGTTTTTT

J gene: TRBJ2-7
D gene: TRBD1
clone size: -
V gene: TRBV28
CDR3 protein: CASRQGGTGDEQYF
CDR3 DNA: TGTGCCAGCAGACAGGGGGGGACAGGGGACGAGCAGTACTTC

J gene: TRBJ2-6
D gene: -
clone size: -
V gene: TRBV9
CDR3 protein: CASSVAFLRAGANVLTF
CDR3 DNA: TGTGCCAGCAGCGTAGCTTTTTTGAGGGCTGGGGCCAACGTCCTGACTTTC

J gene: TRBJ1-3
D gene: -
clone size: few
V gene: TRBV19
CDR3 protein: CASSTAAGAENTIYF
CDR3 DNA: TGTGCCAGTAGTACTGCGGCAGGGGCTGAAAACACCATATATTTT

J gene: TRBJ2-2
D gene: -
clone size: -
V gene: TRBV13
CDR3 protein: CASSLPSGTGELFF
CDR3 DNA: TGTGCCAGCAGCTTACCCTCAGGGACCGGGGAGCTGTTTTTT

J gene: TRBJ2-2
D gene: -
clone size: -
V gene: TRBV25-1
CDR3 protein: CASSPSGELFF
CDR3 DNA: TGTGCCAGCAGCCCCTCCGGGGAGCTGTTTTTT

J gene: TRBJ2-1
D gene: TRBD2
clone size: -
V gene: TRBV6-6
CDR3 protein: CASSDGLAGAYEQFF
CDR3 DNA: TGTGCCAGCAGCGACGGACTAGCGGGAGCGTATGAGCAGTTCTTC

J gene: TRBJ2-1
D gene: -
clone size: -
V gene: TRBV4-2
CDR3 protein: CASSKGELFVYNEQFF
CDR3 DNA: TGTGCCAGCAGCAAGGGGGAGCTCTTTGTATACAATGAGCAGTTCTTC

J gene: TRBJ2-1
D gene: TRBD2
clone size: -
V gene: TRBV4-3
CDR3 protein: CASSQEMRSGTFNEQFF
CDR3 DNA: TGCGCCAGCAGCCAAGAAATGAGAAGCGGGACCTTCAATGAGCAGTTCTTC

J gene: TRBJ2-7
D gene: TRBD2
clone size: -
V gene: TRBV27
CDR3 protein: CASSFSLAGIREGGEQYF
CDR3 DNA: TGTGCCAGCAGTTTTTCGCTAGCGGGTATCAGGGAGGGGGGCGAGCAGTACTTC

J gene: TRBJ1-2
D gene: -
clone size: once
V gene: TRBV29-1
CDR3 protein: CSVERQNYGYTF
CDR3 DNA: TGCAGCGTTGAGCGGCAGAACTATGGCTACACCTTC

J gene: TRBJ1-1
D gene: -
clone size: -
V gene: TRBV27
CDR3 protein: CASSLWQVSHTEAFF
CDR3 DNA: TGTGCCAGCAGTTTATGGCAGGTTTCCCACACTGAAGCTTTCTTT

J gene: TRBJ1-2
D gene: TRBD1
clone size: -
V gene: TRBV3-1/TRBV3-2
CDR3 protein: CASSQPGQGINGYTF
CDR3 DNA: TGTGCCAGCAGCCAGCCGGGACAGGGTATTAATGGCTACACCTTC

J gene: TRBJ2-7
D gene: -
clone size: once
V gene: TRBV6-2/TRBV6-3
CDR3 protein: CASSYSSYEQYF
CDR3 DNA: TGTGCCAGCAGTTATAGTTCCTACGAGCAGTACTTC

J gene: TRBJ1-2
D gene: -
clone size: -
V gene: TRBV18
CDR3 protein: CASSGRVVDYGYTF
CDR3 DNA: TGTGCCAGCTCCGGCAGGGTTGTTGACTATGGCTACACCTTC

J gene: TRBJ2-7
D gene: TRBD2
clone size: -
V gene: TRBV6-5
CDR3 protein: CASSRAGALYEQYF
CDR3 DNA: TGTGCCAGCAGCCGAGCGGGAGCGCTCTACGAGCAGTACTTC

J gene: TRBJ2-3
D gene: -
clone size: -
V gene: TRBV29-1
CDR3 protein: CKRSVVTSTDTQYF
CDR3 DNA: TGCAAGAGGAGCGTCGTCACTAGCACAGATACGCAGTATTTT

J gene: TRBJ2-7
D gene: -
clone size: -
V gene: TRBV19
CDR3 protein: CASSIDRGVEQYF
CDR3 DNA: TGTGCCAGTAGTATAGATCGGGGTGTCGAGCAGTACTTC

J gene: TRBJ2-7
D gene: -
clone size: -
V gene: TRBV7-9
CDR3 protein: CASSLLVNYEQYF
CDR3 DNA: TGTGCCAGCAGCTTACTAGTGAACTACGAGCAGTACTTC

J gene: TRBJ1-3
D gene: -
clone size: -
V gene: TRBV9
CDR3 protein: CASSVASPGAGNTIYF
CDR3 DNA: TGTGCCAGCAGCGTAGCAAGTCCCGGGGCTGGAAACACCATATATTTT

J gene: TRBJ2-3
D gene: TRBD2
clone size: -
V gene: TRBV6-6
CDR3 protein: CASRLAGVPDTQYF
CDR3 DNA: TGTGCCAGCAGGTTAGCGGGAGTCCCAGATACGCAGTATTTT

J gene: TRBJ1-1
D gene: -
clone size: -
V gene: TRBV19
CDR3 protein: CATKTGTEAFF
CDR3 DNA: TGTGCAACGAAGACAGGAACTGAAGCTTTCTTT

J gene: TRBJ2-1
D gene: TRBD1
clone size: few
V gene: TRBV5-1
CDR3 protein: CASSLAGQDPYNEQFF
CDR3 DNA: TGCGCCAGCAGCTTGGCTGGACAGGACCCCTACAATGAGCAGTTCTTC

J gene: TRBJ2-3
D gene: TRBD2
clone size: once
V gene: TRBV28
CDR3 protein: CASSWDRGTSGDADTQYF
CDR3 DNA: TGTGCCAGCAGTTGGGACAGGGGGACTAGCGGGGATGCAGATACGCAGTATTTT

J gene: TRBJ1-2
D gene: TRBD1
clone size: -
V gene: TRBV30
CDR3 protein: CAWRGTGGNSYTF
CDR3 DNA: TGTGCCTGGAGAGGGACAGGGGGCAATAGCTACACCTTC

J gene: TRBJ2-1
D gene: TRBD2
clone size: -
V gene: TRBV6-2/TRBV6-3
CDR3 protein: CASSSLSGEWVSEQFF
CDR3 DNA: TGTGCCAGCAGTTCTCTTAGCGGGGAATGGGTCAGTGAGCAGTTCTTC

J gene: TRBJ2-5
D gene: TRBD1
clone size: -
V gene: TRBV6-5
CDR3 protein: CASSAGTDQETQYF
CDR3 DNA: TGTGCCAGCAGCGCCGGGACAGACCAAGAGACCCAGTACTTC

J gene: TRBJ1-3
D gene: -
clone size: -
V gene: TRBV4-1
CDR3 protein: CASSPRPLYPENTIYF
CDR3 DNA: TGCGCCAGCAGCCCACGCCCCTTATATCCAGAAAACACCATATATTTT

J gene: TRBJ1-4
D gene: TRBD1
clone size: once
V gene: TRBV7-6
CDR3 protein: CASSLEGSRGNQKLFF
CDR3 DNA: TGTGCCAGCAGCTTAGAGGGGAGCAGGGGGAATCAAAAACTGTTTTTT